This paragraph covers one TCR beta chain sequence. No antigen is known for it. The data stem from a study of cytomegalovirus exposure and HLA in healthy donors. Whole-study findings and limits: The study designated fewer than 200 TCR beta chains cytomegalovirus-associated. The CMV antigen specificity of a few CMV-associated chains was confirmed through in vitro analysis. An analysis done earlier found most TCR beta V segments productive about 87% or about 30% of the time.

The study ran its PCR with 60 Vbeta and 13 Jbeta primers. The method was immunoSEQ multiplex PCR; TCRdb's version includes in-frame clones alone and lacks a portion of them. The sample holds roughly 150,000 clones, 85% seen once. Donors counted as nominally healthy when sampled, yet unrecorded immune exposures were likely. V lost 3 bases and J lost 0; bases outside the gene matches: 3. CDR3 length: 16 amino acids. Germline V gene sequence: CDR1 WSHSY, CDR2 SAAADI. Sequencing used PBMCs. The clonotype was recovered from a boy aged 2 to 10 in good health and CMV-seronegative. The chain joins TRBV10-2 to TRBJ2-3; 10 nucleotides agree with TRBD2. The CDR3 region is CASSDRTSGSTDTQYF. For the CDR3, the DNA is TGCGCCAGCAGTGATAGGACTAGCGGAAGCACAGATACGCAGTATTTT.